The 16 T cell receptor beta chains below come from one sample, sequenced in a study of cytomegalovirus exposure and HLA in healthy donors. Some clones are missing from TCRdb's copy, which holds only in-frame ones; the method was immunoSEQ multiplex PCR. The sample holds some 80,000 clones, 85% to 95% seen once. Sequences were obtained from PBMCs. The receptors come from a woman aged 18-29 years in good health and CMV-seronegative.

The V call is TRBV27, the J call TRBJ2-3; 15 bases are a match to TRBD2. CDR3 length equals 18 residues. Per the germline V gene, CDR1 is MNHEY and CDR2 is SMNVEV (reference sequence). The trim removed 5 bases at V and 3 bases at J, leaving 9 bases unmatched. In DNA, the CDR3 is TGTGCCAGCAGTCCGCCCGGACTAGCGGGAGGGCTTACAGATACGCAGTATTTT. Residues: CASSPPGLAGGLTDTQYF.

V usage is TRBV28 and J usage is TRBJ2-7; 10 bases match TRBD1. V trimming: 3 bases; J trimming: 3 bases; junction bases outside the gene matches: 20. This CDR3 comprises 20 residues. Germline CDR1 is MDHEN and CDR2 is SYDVKM. The CDR3 bases are TGTGCCAGCAGTTTTCAGAGGGGTGACAGGGGGCCGTGGGGGGTCTACGAGCAGTACTTC. Translation: CASSFQRGDRGPWGVYEQYF.

The V gene is TRBV19, the J gene TRBJ1-2; unclear D gene. Germline CDR1 LNHDA, CDR2 SQIVND (reference sequence). This CDR3 has 15 amino acids. Trimming pared 5 bases from V and 8 bases from J, leaving 21 bases between. CDR3 loop: CASSPLDLLAGGYTF. CDR3 coding DNA: TGTGCCAGTAGTCCCCTAGACCTACTTGCCGGCGGCTACACCTTC.

The genes are TRBV6-4 and TRBJ1-1, with TRBD1 matching over 7 bases. Germline CDR1 is MRHNA and CDR2 is SNTAGT. CDR3 length equals 13 residues. Unmatched junction bases numbered 3, after V lost 4 bases and J lost 4 bases. CDR3 protein: CASSATGTTEAFF. In nucleotides, the CDR3 is TGTGCCAGCAGTGCGACAGGGACCACTGAAGCTTTCTTT.

The V call is TRBV5-1, the J call TRBJ2-5; TRBD2 aligns across 11 bases. Germline CDR1 SGHRS, CDR2 YFSETQ. With 4 bases clipped from V and 9 bases from J, the junction kept 11 bases outside the gene matches. The CDR3 is 15 amino acids. Here the CDR3 reads CASSGGTSGPRAQYF. The CDR3 DNA follows: TGCGCCAGCAGCGGAGGGACTAGCGGACCCAGGGCCCAGTACTTC.

The chain joins TRBV4-1 to TRBJ2-5; D possibly corresponds to TRBD2 (5 bases). The germline CDR1 and CDR2 sequences are MGHRA and YSYEKL. CDR3 length equals 16 residues. The germline V and J ends were trimmed by 1 base and 3 bases, with 15 bases remaining between them. CDR3 protein: CASSQVGTSQKETQYF. The CDR3 DNA follows: TGCGCCAGCAGCCAAGTCGGTACTAGTCAGAAAGAGACCCAGTACTTC.

This chain connects TRBV9 to TRBJ2-5; D gene unclear. The CDR3 length is 13 residues. Per the germline V gene, CDR1 is SGDLS and CDR2 is YYNGEE. Trimming pared 3 bases from V and 5 bases from J, leaving 11 bases between. The chain's CDR3 is CASSARAPETQYF. The CDR3 DNA sequence: TGTGCCAGCAGCGCCCGAGCGCCGGAGACCCAGTACTTC.

The J gene is TRBJ1-1, the V gene TRBV19, with D tentatively TRBD1 (6 bases). CDR1 is LNHDA and CDR2 is SQIVND in the germline V gene (reference sequence). The CDR3 length is 13 residues. Trimming stripped 9 bases from V and 4 bases from J, with 15 bases between. CDR3 sequence reads: CASMTAGATEAFF. The CDR3 nucleotides read TGTGCCAGCATGACGGCGGGGGCCACTGAAGCTTTCTTT.

V usage is TRBV5-5 and J usage is TRBJ2-1; 10 positions agree with TRBD1. Germline loops: CDR1 SGHKS, CDR2 YYEKEE (reference sequence). CDR3 length: 20 residues. Trimming at V came to 0 bases and at J to 0 bases, leaving 12 bases not matched to a gene. CDR3 in amino acids: CASSLDPGQGTYNSYNEQFF. As DNA, the CDR3 is TGTGCCAGCAGCTTGGACCCGGGACAGGGGACCTATAACTCCTACAATGAGCAGTTCTTC.

J is TRBJ2-5 and V is TRBV7-2; 8 positions agree with TRBD1. CDR3 length: 14 residues. The germline V gene encodes CDR1 SGHTA and CDR2 FQGNSA. The J segment lost 5 bases and the V segment lost 3 bases, leaving 5 bases of the junction unmatched. For the CDR3, the DNA is TGTGCCAGCAGCTTTGACAGGGGCCAGGAGACCCAGTACTTC. This codes for CASSFDRGQETQYF.

The chain has TRBV11-3 and TRBJ2-3; 9 nucleotides line up with TRBD2. Germline V gene data show CDR1 as SGHNT and CDR2 as YENEEA. V shed 4 bases and J 2 bases; nucleotides not matched to a gene: 7. The length of the CDR3 is 16 residues. The CDR3 DNA is TGTGCCAGCAGCTCACGTTCGGGACTAGCCACAGATACGCAGTATTTT. Amino acid sequence: CASSSRSGLATDTQYF.

This sequence joins TRBV30 and TRBJ1-2, with D possibly being TRBD1 (5 bases). The germline CDR1 and CDR2 sequences are GTSNPN and SVGIG (reference sequence). V lost 0 bases to trimming and J lost 5 bases, with 13 bases between them. The CDR3 totals 14 residues. CDR3 nucleotide sequence: TGTGCCTGGAGTGTATGGCGGGGCAATTATGGCTACACCTTC. Translated: CAWSVWRGNYGYTF.

This clone was observed once. V and J are TRBV7-2 and TRBJ1-5; D is unresolved. The germline V and J ends were trimmed by 2 bases and 5 bases, with 4 bases remaining between them. Germline CDR1 is SGHTA and CDR2 is FQGNSA. This CDR3 has 12 residues. The CDR3 loop reads CASSLLDQPQHF. The CDR3 DNA is TGTGCCAGCAGCTTATTAGATCAGCCCCAGCATTTT. The whole variable domain, remainder taken from reference TRBV7-2 and TRBJ1-5, is GAGVSQSPSNKVTEKGKDVELRCDPISGHTALYWYRQSLGQGLEFLIYFQGNSAPDKSGLPSDRFSAERTGGSVSTLTIQRTQQEDSAVYLCASSLLDQPQHFGDGTRLSIL.

The genes are TRBV5-1 and TRBJ1-2, with TRBD1 identical over 10 bases. This CDR3 spans 15 amino acids. After removal of 5 bases from V and 4 bases from J, the junction contained 8 bases not matched to a gene. The V gene's germline CDR1 is SGHRS and CDR2 YFSETQ. CDR3 nucleotides: TGCGCCAGCAGTCGAGGGACAGGGGACACCTATGGCTACACCTTC. It yields the protein CASSRGTGDTYGYTF.

V and J are TRBV27 and TRBJ2-5, with D maybe TRBD2 (5 bases). The CDR3 has 14 residues. Trimming removed 5 bases at V and 5 bases at J, with 15 bases between. CDR1 is MNHEY, CDR2 SMNVEV, per germline (reference sequence). In DNA, the CDR3 is TGTGCCAGCAGTAGACTAACGGGCGGGGAGACCCAGTACTTC. Translating it yields CASSRLTGGETQYF.

V and J are TRBV11-2 and TRBJ2-3; D is uncertain. The CDR3 spans 13 residues. CDR1 is SGHAT, CDR2 FQNNGV, per germline. Trimming removed 3 bases at V and 1 base at J, with 5 bases between. The DNA of the CDR3 is TGTGCCAGCAGCTTCCGGGGCACAGATACGCAGTATTTT. It is translated as CASSFRGTDTQYF.